The rows below give T cell receptor beta chains drawn from one sample of a study of cytomegalovirus exposure and HLA in healthy donors. Generated by immunoSEQ multiplex PCR, the TCRdb table keeps only in-frame clones and is missing some. The profile shows roughly 250,000 clones, about 75% of them singletons. The sample comprised PBMCs. These receptors all come from a female donor in good health and CMV-seronegative. CDR3s leave out the opening cysteine and the closing phenylalanine or tryptophan. The order of the fields is CDR3 protein, V gene.

ASSEIFFYEQY TRBV6-4
ASSEWYNQETQY TRBV2
ASSLGSSYNEQF TRBV7-9
ASSKGGRNEQF TRBV19
ASSPTSGKADTQY TRBV6-4
ASSSEDPDEAF TRBV7-6
SVERTGGYYGYT TRBV29-1
ASSVTGISYEQY TRBV6-1
ASSYSRGNTDTQY TRBV6-5
ASKLAPYEQY TRBV19
AWSLQGDQPQH TRBV30
ASSFTGDTEAF TRBV7-3
ASSLSDRVYGYT TRBV27
ASTLGRGEETQY TRBV7-8
ASSLGGSGTGELF TRBV11-3
ASSLGVYGYT TRBV13
ASSEYNQPAGNGYT TRBV25-1
ASRKGQELLNTEAF TRBV14
ASSQAPGTRRFYEQY TRBV4-2
ASSLVVAGRGNQPQH TRBV7-2
ASRIRRASVYEQY TRBV6-1
ASSSPTGTGIGELF TRBV11-2
ASSLGTGGGQETQY TRBV7-3
ASSLAGGNRNEQY TRBV27
ASSLAAGGYGYT TRBV11-2
ASSESLTNGYT TRBV10-1
ASSPGTGGWYGYT TRBV28
ASSLFLADYNEQF TRBV7-3
ASSLRQSNTDTQY TRBV27
AIQQGGTNTEAF TRBV27
ASSDRSRTGTQY TRBV2
ASSALWGQTNEKLF TRBV9
AISEWGQKNTEAF TRBV10-3
ASSKERHTDTQY TRBV6-5
ASSRSQGSTPYEQY TRBV4-1
ASSLGQGIVTSHEQY TRBV28
ASSLRENYLGSNQPQH TRBV21-1
ASSTGTSGWETQY TRBV9
ASSYGTGGMAYGYT TRBV5-6
ASSPPGTGEGYT TRBV7-2
AWGGDRGGSGYT TRBV30
ASSGVGQGKVGAF TRBV6-1
ASSQGQGALIGTEAF TRBV18
ASSSPRESNTEAF TRBV7-3
ASSLVRDSEAYEQY TRBV5-1
ASSPWTSQHEQY TRBV9